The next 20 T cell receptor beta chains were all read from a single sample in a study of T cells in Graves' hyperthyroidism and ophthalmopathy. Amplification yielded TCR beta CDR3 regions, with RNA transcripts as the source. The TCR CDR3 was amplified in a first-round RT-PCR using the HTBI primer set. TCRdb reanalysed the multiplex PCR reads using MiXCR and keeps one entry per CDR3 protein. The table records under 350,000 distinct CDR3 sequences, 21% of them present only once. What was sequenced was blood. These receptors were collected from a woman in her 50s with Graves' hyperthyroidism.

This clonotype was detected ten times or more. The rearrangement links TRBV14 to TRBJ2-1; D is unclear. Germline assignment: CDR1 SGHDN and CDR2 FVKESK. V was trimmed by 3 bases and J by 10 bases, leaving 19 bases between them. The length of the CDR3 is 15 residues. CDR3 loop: CASSQRSSLPVEQFF. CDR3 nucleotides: TGTGCCAGCAGCCAGCGTAGTTCTCTTCCCGTCGAGCAGTTCTTC.

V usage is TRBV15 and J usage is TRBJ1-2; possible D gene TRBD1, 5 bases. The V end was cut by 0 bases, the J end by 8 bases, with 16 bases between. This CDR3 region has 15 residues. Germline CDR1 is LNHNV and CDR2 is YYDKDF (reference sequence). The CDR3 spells CATSREFAEPGGYTF. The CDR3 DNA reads TGTGCCACCAGCAGAGAATTCGCAGAACCAGGGGGCTACACCTTC.

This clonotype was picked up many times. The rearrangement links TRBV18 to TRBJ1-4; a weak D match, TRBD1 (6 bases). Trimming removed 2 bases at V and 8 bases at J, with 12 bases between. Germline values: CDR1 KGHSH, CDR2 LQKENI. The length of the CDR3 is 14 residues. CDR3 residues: CASSPKAGDEKLFF. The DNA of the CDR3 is TGTGCCAGCTCACCAAAAGCAGGGGACGAAAAACTGTTTTTT.

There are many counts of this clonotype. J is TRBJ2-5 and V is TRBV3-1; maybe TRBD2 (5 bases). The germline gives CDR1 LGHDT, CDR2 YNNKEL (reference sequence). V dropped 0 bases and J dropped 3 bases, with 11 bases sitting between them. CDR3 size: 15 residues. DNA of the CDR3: TGTGCCAGCAGCCAAGAAGGACTGAGGGAAGAGACCCAGTACTTC. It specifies CASSQEGLREETQYF.

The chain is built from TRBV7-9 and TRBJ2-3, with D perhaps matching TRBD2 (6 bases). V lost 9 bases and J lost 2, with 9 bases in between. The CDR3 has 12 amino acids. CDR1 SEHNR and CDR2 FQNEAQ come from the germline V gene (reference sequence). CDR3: CARGGNTDTQYF. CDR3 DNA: TGTGCCAGGGGGGGAAACACAGATACGCAGTATTTT.

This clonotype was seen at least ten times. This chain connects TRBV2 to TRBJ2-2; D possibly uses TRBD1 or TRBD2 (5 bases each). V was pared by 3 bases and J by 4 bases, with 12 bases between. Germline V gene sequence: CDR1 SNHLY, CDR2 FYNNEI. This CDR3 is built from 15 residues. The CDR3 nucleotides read TGTGCCAGCAGTGACCGGGGCCTGGGCACCGGGGAGCTGTTTTTT. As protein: CASSDRGLGTGELFF. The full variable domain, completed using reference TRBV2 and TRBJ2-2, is EPEVTQTPSHQVTQMGQEVILRCVPISNHLYFYWYRQILGQKVEFLVSFYNNEISEKSEIFDDQFSVERPDGSNFTLKIRSTKLEDSAMYFCASSDRGLGTGELFFGEGSRLTVL.

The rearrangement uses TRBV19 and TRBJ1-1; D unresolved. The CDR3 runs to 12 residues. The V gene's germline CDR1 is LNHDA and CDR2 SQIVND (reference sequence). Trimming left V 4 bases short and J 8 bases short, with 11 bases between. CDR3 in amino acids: CASSNSVHEAFF. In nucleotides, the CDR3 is TGTGCCAGTAGTAATTCAGTCCACGAAGCTTTCTTT.

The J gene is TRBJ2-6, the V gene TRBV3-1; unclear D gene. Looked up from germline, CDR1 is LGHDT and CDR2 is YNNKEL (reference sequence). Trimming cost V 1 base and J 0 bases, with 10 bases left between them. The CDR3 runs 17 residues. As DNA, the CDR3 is TGTGCCAGCAGCCAAGTCCACGTATTCTCTGGGGCCAACGTCCTGACTTTC. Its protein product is CASSQVHVFSGANVLTF.

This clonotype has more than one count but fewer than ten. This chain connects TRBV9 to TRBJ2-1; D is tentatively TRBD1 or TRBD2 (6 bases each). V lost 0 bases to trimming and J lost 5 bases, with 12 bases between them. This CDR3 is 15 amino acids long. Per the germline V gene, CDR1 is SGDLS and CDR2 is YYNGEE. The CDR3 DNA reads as TGTGCCAGCAGCGTAGGGGGGGACACTAACAATGAGCAGTTCTTC. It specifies CASSVGGDTNNEQFF.

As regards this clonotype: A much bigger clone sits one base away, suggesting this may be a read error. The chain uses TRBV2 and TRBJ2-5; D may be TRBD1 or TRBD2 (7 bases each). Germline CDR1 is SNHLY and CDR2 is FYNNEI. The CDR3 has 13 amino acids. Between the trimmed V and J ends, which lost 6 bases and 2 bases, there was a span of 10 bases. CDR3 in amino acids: CASSQGGQETQYF. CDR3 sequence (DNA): TGTGCCAGCAGCCAGGGGGGGCAAGAGACCCAGTACTTC. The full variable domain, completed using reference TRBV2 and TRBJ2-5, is EPEVTQTPSHQVTQMGQEVILRCVPISNHLYFYWYRQILGQKVEFLVSFYNNEISEKSEIFDDQFSVERPDGSNFTLKIRSTKLEDSAMYFCASSQGGQETQYFGPGTRLLVL.

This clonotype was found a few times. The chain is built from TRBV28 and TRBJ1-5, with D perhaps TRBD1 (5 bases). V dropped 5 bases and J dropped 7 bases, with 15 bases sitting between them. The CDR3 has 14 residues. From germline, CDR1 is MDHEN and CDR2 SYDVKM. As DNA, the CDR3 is TGTGCCAGCAGTCCCCTGTGGGGCGTGCAGCCCCAGCATTTT. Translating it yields CASSPLWGVQPQHF.

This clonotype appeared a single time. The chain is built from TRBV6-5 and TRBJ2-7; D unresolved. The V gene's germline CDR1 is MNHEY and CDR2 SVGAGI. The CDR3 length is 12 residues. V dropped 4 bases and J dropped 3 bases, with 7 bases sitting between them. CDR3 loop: CASSSNDYEQYF. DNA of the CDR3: TGTGCCAGCAGTTCCAACGACTACGAGCAGTACTTC.

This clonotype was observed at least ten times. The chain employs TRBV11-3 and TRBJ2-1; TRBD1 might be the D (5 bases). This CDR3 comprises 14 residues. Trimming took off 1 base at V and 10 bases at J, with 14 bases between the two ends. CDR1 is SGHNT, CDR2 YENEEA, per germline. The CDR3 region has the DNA TGTGCCAGCAGCTTAGGGGGCATCGTGAAGGAGCAGTTCTTC. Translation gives CASSLGGIVKEQFF.

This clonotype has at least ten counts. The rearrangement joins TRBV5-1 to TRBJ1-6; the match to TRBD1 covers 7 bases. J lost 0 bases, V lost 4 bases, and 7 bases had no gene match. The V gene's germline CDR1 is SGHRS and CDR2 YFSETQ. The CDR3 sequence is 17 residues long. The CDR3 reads CASSTTAGGSYNSPLHF. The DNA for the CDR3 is TGCGCCAGCAGCACGACGGCAGGGGGCTCCTATAATTCACCCCTCCACTTT. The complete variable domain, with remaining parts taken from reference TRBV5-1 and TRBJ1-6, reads KAGVTQTPRYLIKTRGQQVTLSCSPISGHRSVSWYQQTPGQGLQFLFEYFSETQRNKGNFPGRFSGRQFSNSRSEMNVSTLELGDSALYLCASSTTAGGSYNSPLHFGNGTRLTVT.

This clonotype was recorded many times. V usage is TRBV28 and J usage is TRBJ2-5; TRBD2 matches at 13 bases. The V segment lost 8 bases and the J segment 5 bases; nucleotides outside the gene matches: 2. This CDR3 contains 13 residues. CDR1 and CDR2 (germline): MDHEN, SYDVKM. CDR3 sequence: CASQTSGRETQYF. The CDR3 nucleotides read TGTGCCAGCCAGACTAGCGGGAGGGAGACCCAGTACTTC.

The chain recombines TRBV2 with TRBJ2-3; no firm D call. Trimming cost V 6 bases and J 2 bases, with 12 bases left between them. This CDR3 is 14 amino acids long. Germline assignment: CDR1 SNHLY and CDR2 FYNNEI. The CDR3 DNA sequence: TGTGCCAGCAGGGACGGAACGAACACAGATACGCAGTATTTT. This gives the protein CASRDGTNTDTQYF.

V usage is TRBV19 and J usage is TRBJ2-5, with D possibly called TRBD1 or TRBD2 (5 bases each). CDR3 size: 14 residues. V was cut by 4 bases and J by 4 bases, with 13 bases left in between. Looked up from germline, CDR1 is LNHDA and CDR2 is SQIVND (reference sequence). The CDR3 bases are TGTGCCAGTAGTACAGAGGGGTGGGGAGAGACCCAGTACTTC. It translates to CASSTEGWGETQYF.

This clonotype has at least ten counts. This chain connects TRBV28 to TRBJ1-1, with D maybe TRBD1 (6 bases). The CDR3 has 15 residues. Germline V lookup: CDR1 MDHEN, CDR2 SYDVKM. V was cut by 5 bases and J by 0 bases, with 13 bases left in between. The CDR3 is CASSMGGAMNTEAFF. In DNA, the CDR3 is TGTGCCAGCAGTATGGGGGGGGCAATGAACACTGAAGCTTTCTTT.

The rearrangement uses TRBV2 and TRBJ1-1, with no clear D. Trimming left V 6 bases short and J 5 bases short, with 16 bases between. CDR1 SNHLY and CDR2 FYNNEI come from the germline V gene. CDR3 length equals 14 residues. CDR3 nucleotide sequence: TGTGCCAGCAGCTTAGATCTCGCAGAAACTGAAGCTTTCTTT. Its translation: CASSLDLAETEAFF.

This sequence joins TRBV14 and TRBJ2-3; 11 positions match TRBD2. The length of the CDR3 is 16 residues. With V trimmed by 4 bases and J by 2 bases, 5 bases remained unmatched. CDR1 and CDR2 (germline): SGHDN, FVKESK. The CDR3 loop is CASSPGLAAFTDTQYF. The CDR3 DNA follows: TGTGCCAGCAGCCCGGGACTAGCGGCCTTCACAGATACGCAGTATTTT.